A selection of T cell receptor beta chains follows, all from one sample in a study of graft-versus-host responses after intestinal transplantation. Sequencing was performed with immunoSEQ multiplex PCR; in TCRdb, only in-frame clones are kept and a portion is missing. The table shows over 100,000 clones, with around 94% occurring only once. Their target antigens are unknown. The sequencing used unstimulated CD4+ T cells sorted from spleen or lymph node cells, collected before transplant. The receptors were gathered from a human donor who was the organ donor for an intestinal transplant. Both conserved end residues are part of each CDR3.

length,V,CDR3
15,TRBV29-1,CSVGSGTSGYNEQFF
15,TRBV10-2,CASSGGDLSYNEQFF
17,TRBV4-1,CASSRETGLAGEDEQYF
14,TRBV6-5,CASSRTSVVETQYF
16,TRBV19,CASSMRTSGFTDTQYF
12,TRBV7-3,CASGRTYNEQFF
15,TRBV6-4,CASSDSGGPYNEQFF
11,TRBV2,CASSEFSEAFF
13,TRBV7-2,CASSSYQYNEQFF
16,TRBV15,CATSRDGAGSYNEQFF
15,TRBV2,CARAKGRSNTGELFF
16,TRBV27,CASRTYRGRATDTQYF
17,TRBV5-1,CASSLRGPSSYNSPLHF
13,TRBV30,CAWTPGGSYEQYF
15,TRBV5-1,CASSSDRLAGYEQYF
15,TRBV29-1,CSAQQWRMTYNEQFF
14,TRBV6-1,CASSLSASGNTIYF
12,TRBV2,CASSDSSYEQYF
17,TRBV2,CASMGLYRGSLIYEQYF
15,TRBV6-6,CASSPRVTSGETQYF
17,TRBV15,CATSRGTPSSGANVLTF
13,TRBV30,CAWSQDRGTEAFF
15,TRBV7-9,CASSLTQGAVDTQYF
15,TRBV7-3,CASSLGGTRESGQYF
15,TRBV4-1,CASSQAPSGRDTQYF
13,TRBV5-8,CASSIGSQETQYF
14,TRBV10-2,CASSEGRAGTEAFF
12,TRBV7-9,CASSLSTGEQYF
15,TRBV2,CASRPGTSGTDTQYF
15,TRBV18,CASSPSGTGAYGYTF
18,TRBV4-3,CASSQEGKTSGSTDTQYF
13,TRBV7-2,CASSSREGDTQYF
15,TRBV6-1,CASSGDRGYGNTIYF
13,TRBV4-2,CASRASGGYEQYF
15,TRBV7-9,CASSSGLAGVETQYF
15,TRBV28,CASAMVGTISYEQYF
14,TRBV28,CASSPGTSGYEQYF
17,TRBV11-2,CASSLITDRDGGQPQHF
15,TRBV4-2,CASSQASGATYEQYF
15,TRBV5-1,CASSQLAGGGETQYF
15,TRBV7-9,CASSLGTSVANEQFF
15,TRBV6-5,CASRPDRDGGEKLFF
17,TRBV13,CASSRRTGGIPHEGYTF